Following are 26 T cell receptor beta chains from one sample sequenced in a study of CD8+CD57+ T cells in acquired aplastic anemia. In patients chosen for sequencing, flow cytometry had shown CD8+CD57+ cell expansion. Genomic DNA was employed as the template in profiling TCR beta VDJ and CDR3. From the reads, TCRdb called clonotypes with MiXCR, one entry per CDR3 protein. The data hold 150,000 to 200,000 distinct CDR3 sequences, with less than 60% observed a single time. The specimen sequenced was sorted CD4+, CD8+, or CD8+CD57+ T cells (not recorded which) from PBMCs. The receptors come from a human donor with aplastic anemia.

The rearrangement links TRBV7-3 to TRBJ2-3; D is possibly TRBD2 (7 bases). The CDR3 runs to 13 residues. Per the germline V gene, CDR1 is SGHTA and CDR2 is FQGTGA. The V and J ends lost 6 bases and 6 bases respectively, with 13 bases between them. CDR3 coding DNA: TGTGCCAGCAGTGGGGGGGCGAGGGATACGCAGTATTTT. Translated: CASSGGARDTQYF.

In this sample, this clonotype turned up many times. The rearrangement joins TRBV25-1 to TRBJ1-2; 8 nucleotides align to TRBD1. This CDR3 has 16 amino acids. V shed 0 bases, J shed 3 bases, and the junction held 6 bases outside the gene matches. CDR1 MGHDK and CDR2 SYGVNS come from the germline V gene. This CDR3 reads CASSEYGPTGDYGYTF. CDR3 nucleotide sequence: TGTGCCAGCAGTGAATATGGCCCGACAGGGGACTATGGCTACACCTTC.

This clonotype has at least ten counts. V gene TRBV2 combines with J gene TRBJ1-5, with a tentative D call TRBD1 (6 bases). CDR3 length equals 14 residues. Trimming took off 6 bases at V and 0 bases at J, with 9 bases between the two ends. CDR1 and CDR2 (germline): SNHLY, FYNNEI. CDR3 residues: CASRDSYSNQPQHF. DNA of the CDR3: TGTGCCAGCAGGGACAGTTATAGCAATCAGCCCCAGCATTTT. The full variable domain, completed using reference TRBV2 and TRBJ1-5, is EPEVTQTPSHQVTQMGQEVILRCVPISNHLYFYWYRQILGQKVEFLVSFYNNEISEKSEIFDDQFSVERPDGSNFTLKIRSTKLEDSAMYFCASRDSYSNQPQHFGDGTRLSIL.

The chain carries TRBV20-1 and TRBJ2-7; D is perhaps TRBD1 (7 bases). The V and J ends lost 0 bases and 3 bases respectively, with 15 bases between them. The CDR3 covers 15 residues. Per germline, CDR1 DFQATT and CDR2 SNEGSKA (reference sequence). CDR3 protein: CSARDRAGQFYEQYF. As DNA, the CDR3 is TGCAGTGCTAGAGATCGGGCGGGACAGTTCTACGAGCAGTACTTC.

The CDR3 spells CSAGWTGGDTQYF. DNA for the CDR3: TGCAGTGCCGGATGGACAGGGGGAGATACGCAGTATTTT. The chain recombines TRBV20-1 with TRBJ2-3; 10 bases are a match to TRBD1. Germline loops: CDR1 DFQATT, CDR2 SNEGSKA (reference sequence). The CDR3 spans 13 residues. The V and J ends lost 6 bases and 5 bases, in that order; junction bases with no gene match: 5.

This clonotype ranks as medium-sized. V is TRBV7-9 and J is TRBJ1-1, with D unclear. This CDR3 comprises 12 residues. Germline V gene lookup returns CDR1 SEHNR and CDR2 FQNEAQ (reference sequence). V lost 3 bases to trimming and J lost 1 base, with 3 bases between them. The CDR3: CASSFENTEAFF. CDR3 coding DNA: TGTGCCAGCAGCTTCGAGAACACTGAAGCTTTCTTT. The whole variable domain, filled in from reference TRBV7-9 and TRBJ1-1, reads DTGVSQNPRHKITKRGQNVTFRCDPISEHNRLYWYRQTLGQGPEFLTYFQNEAQLEKSRLLSDRFSAERPKGSFSTLEIQRTEQGDSAMYLCASSFENTEAFFGQGTRLTVV.

This rearrangement joins TRBV10-3 to TRBJ2-7; 9 bases map to TRBD1. CDR1 ENHRY and CDR2 SYGVKD come from the germline V gene. This CDR3 comprises 13 residues. V was pared by 3 bases and J by 5 bases, with 2 bases of the junction left unmatched. The CDR3 loop reads CAISDRQGDEQYV. The CDR3 DNA reads TGTGCCATCAGTGATCGACAGGGGGACGAGCAGTACGTC.

This clonotype was recorded only once. V gene TRBV29-1 combines with J gene TRBJ1-2; D might be TRBD1 (6 bases). The CDR3 sequence is 13 residues long. Trimming shortened V by 7 bases and J by 7 bases, and 19 bases separated the two germline ends. CDR1 is SQVTM, CDR2 ANQGSEA, per germline. CDR3 region: CSAWEGGIGGYTF. The CDR3 nucleotides are TGCAGCGCATGGGAGGGGGGCATTGGTGGCTACACCTTC.

On this clonotype: A much larger clone is a single base away; this may be a read error. V and J are TRBV4-2 and TRBJ2-7; D could derive from TRBD1 or TRBD2 (6 bases each). In germline, CDR1 is LGHNA, CDR2 YNFKEQ. The CDR3 totals 15 residues. The V and J ends lost 6 bases and 2 bases respectively, with 17 bases between them. The CDR3 region has the DNA TGTGCCAGCAGTCCGGAGGTGGGGGGCCCCTACGAGCAGTACGTC. Encoded protein: CASSPEVGGPYEQYV.

This clonotype was recorded only once. This chain connects TRBV7-2 to TRBJ2-7; 8 bases match TRBD1. Germline trimming cut 5 bases from V and 4 bases from J; bases unmatched to any gene: 7. The germline CDR1 and CDR2 sequences are SGHTA and FQGNSA. CDR3 size: 14 residues. The CDR3 sequence: CASSQGQGVYEQYF. CDR3 nucleotides: TGTGCCAGCAGCCAAGGACAGGGAGTTTACGAGCAGTACTTC.

The chain is built from TRBV12-3 or TRBV12-4 and TRBJ1-5; tentatively, D is TRBD1 (5 bases). This CDR3 contains 15 residues. Trimming stripped 7 bases from V and 4 bases from J, with 17 bases between. The CDR3 spells CASTGGDGRNQPQHF. The CDR3, as DNA: TGTGCCAGCACCGGGGGGGACGGGAGAAATCAGCCCCAGCATTTT.

DNA of the CDR3: TGTGCCAGTAGTATACGGACAGGAAACTCCTACGAGCAGTACTTC. Translation: CASSIRTGNSYEQYF. The rearrangement joins TRBV19 to TRBJ2-7, with TRBD1 matching over 7 bases. Per the germline V gene, CDR1 is LNHDA and CDR2 is SQIVND (reference sequence). The CDR3 contains 15 residues. The trim removed 2 bases at V and 0 bases at J, leaving 4 bases unmatched.

This clonotype appeared many times. V gene TRBV18 combines with J gene TRBJ2-2; no definite D call. This CDR3 is 14 amino acids long. Germline V gene data show CDR1 as KGHSH and CDR2 as LQKENI. With 0 bases removed from V and 5 bases from J, the gap between germline ends came to 7 bases. The CDR3 DNA is TGTGCCAGCTCACCACCGATAAGGACCGGGGAGCTGTTTTTT. Translating it yields CASSPPIRTGELFF.

This clonotype has just one count. The conserved phenylalanine or tryptophan is not found at the CDR3 terminus, so this likely reflects a read error. The chain combines TRBV19 with TRBJ1-2; D is unresolved. The germline V gene has CDR1 LNHDA and CDR2 SQIVND (reference sequence). This CDR3 has 13 residues. CDR3 in DNA: TGCGCCAGTAGTATGGGCGATGGCTATGGCTACACCCTC. This translates into CASSMGDGYGYTL.

This clonotype was found many times. The gene calls are TRBV3-1 and TRBJ1-6; no clear D. CDR1 and CDR2 (germline): LGHDT, YNNKEL (reference sequence). The CDR3 is made up of 12 amino acids. V gave up 4 bases and J gave up 13 bases, with 11 bases separating them. CDR3 region: CASSPSGSPLHF. Written as DNA, the CDR3 is TGTGCCAGCAGCCCGTCAGGCTCCCCCCTCCACTTT.

This clonotype was seen repeatedly, ten times or more. This rearrangement joins TRBV12-3 or TRBV12-4 to TRBJ1-5, with D hard to call. CDR3 length: 12 residues. V lost 4 bases, J lost 7 bases, and 8 bases lay in between. The CDR3 DNA is TGTGCCAGCAGTTCCCCTCCGCAGCCCCAGCATTTT. Translated, it gives CASSSPPQPQHF.

This clonotype has at least ten counts. The chain is built from TRBV6-1 and TRBJ2-3; no clear D gene. The CDR3 extends over 13 amino acids. CDR1 is MNHNS, CDR2 SASEGT, per germline. The germline V and J ends were trimmed by 7 bases and 2 bases, with 10 bases remaining between them. The CDR3 loop is CASTDSATDTQYF. The CDR3 coding sequence is TGTGCCAGCACAGACTCCGCCACAGATACGCAGTATTTT.

The table lists this clonotype with many counts. This chain links TRBV6-1 with TRBJ2-7; 9 bases line up with TRBD1. Per germline, CDR1 MNHNS and CDR2 SASEGT. Trimming removed 6 bases from V and 1 base from J; junction bases left unmatched: 4. This CDR3 has 14 residues. CDR3 region: CASRGQGGSYEQYV. In nucleotides, the CDR3 is TGTGCCAGCAGGGGACAGGGTGGATCCTACGAGCAGTACGTC.

DNA of the CDR3: TGTGCCAGCAGCTTAGGGAGCAGGGACGGGAGCTACGAGCAGTACTTC. This gives the protein CASSLGSRDGSYEQYF. J is TRBJ2-7 and V is TRBV11-2; the D gene is possibly TRBD2 (6 bases). This CDR3 has 16 residues. V was clipped by 1 base and J by 3 bases, with 16 bases between them. Germline-derived CDR1 and CDR2 are SGHAT and FQNNGV.

There are many counts of this clonotype. The V call is TRBV3-1, the J call TRBJ2-1; no definite D call. Germline V CDR1 and CDR2: LGHDT, YNNKEL (reference sequence). Between the trimmed V and J ends, which lost 3 bases and 7 bases, there was a span of 4 bases. This CDR3 region has 11 residues. The CDR3 reads CASSQQNEQFF. The CDR3 DNA follows: TGTGCCAGCAGCCAGCAGAATGAGCAGTTCTTC.

Many counts were recorded for this clonotype. In DNA, the CDR3 is TGTGCCAGTAGTTTCGGTCCAGCGAGTACGCAGTATTTT. Amino acids: CASSFGPASTQYF. The chain employs TRBV19 and TRBJ2-3, with D unresolved. Per the germline V gene, CDR1 is LNHDA and CDR2 is SQIVND (reference sequence). Trimming shortened V by 5 bases and J by 8 bases, and 14 bases separated the two germline ends. The CDR3 runs 13 residues.

The rearrangement links TRBV7-2 to TRBJ1-3; 7 bases align to TRBD1. The CDR3 runs to 15 residues. Germline V CDR1 and CDR2: SGHTA, FQGNSA. V lost 5 bases to trimming and J lost 0 bases; unmatched junction nucleotides: 4. CDR3: CASSVQGNSGNTIYF. The CDR3 region has the DNA TGTGCCAGCAGCGTACAGGGGAACTCTGGAAACACCATATATTTT.

The chain is built from TRBV25-1 and TRBJ2-3; 7 bases map to TRBD2. CDR3 size: 15 residues. In germline, CDR1 is MGHDK, CDR2 SYGVNS. With V trimmed by 6 bases and J by 11 bases, 17 bases remained unmatched. This chain's CDR3 is CASRGIWEGTGMQYF. The DNA of the CDR3 is TGTGCCAGCAGGGGTATCTGGGAGGGCACAGGTATGCAGTATTTT.

The table lists this clonotype with a count of one. The rearrangement links TRBV7-3 to TRBJ2-7; 8 bases fit TRBD2. The CDR3 covers 15 residues. Germline V CDR1 and CDR2: SGHTA, FQGTGA. V lost 5 bases to trimming and J lost 5 bases; unmatched junction nucleotides: 11. CDR3 bases: TGTGCCAGCAGCAGTGCGAGCGGGAGTATAAACGAGCAGTACTTC. Translation gives CASSSASGSINEQYF.

This clonotype was recorded many times. The J gene is TRBJ1-2, the V gene TRBV19; 8 nucleotides align to TRBD1. The CDR3 length is 17 residues. V lost 4 bases to trimming and J lost 1 base; unmatched junction nucleotides: 11. CDR1 and CDR2 (germline): LNHDA, SQIVND (reference sequence). For the CDR3, the DNA is TGTGCCAGTAGTACAAGGGGCCCGGGACAGGATAACTATGGCTACACCTTC. The encoded protein is CASSTRGPGQDNYGYTF. Full variable domain (outside the CDR3, taken from reference TRBV19 and TRBJ1-2): DGGITQSPKYLFRKEGQNVTLSCEQNLNHDAMYWYRQDPGQGLRLIYYSQIVNDFQKGDIAEGYSVSREKKESFPLTVTSAQKNPTAFYLCASSTRGPGQDNYGYTFGSGTRLTVV.

The chain carries TRBV20-1 and TRBJ2-1; TRBD2 aligns across 13 bases. Unmatched junction bases numbered 10, after V lost 2 bases and J lost 9 bases. The CDR3 covers 16 residues. The V gene's germline CDR1 is DFQATT and CDR2 SNEGSKA (reference sequence). Written as DNA, the CDR3 is TGCAGTGCTAGAAGACTAGCGGGAGGTAATTTTGGTGAGCAGTTCTTC. Translation: CSARRLAGGNFGEQFF.